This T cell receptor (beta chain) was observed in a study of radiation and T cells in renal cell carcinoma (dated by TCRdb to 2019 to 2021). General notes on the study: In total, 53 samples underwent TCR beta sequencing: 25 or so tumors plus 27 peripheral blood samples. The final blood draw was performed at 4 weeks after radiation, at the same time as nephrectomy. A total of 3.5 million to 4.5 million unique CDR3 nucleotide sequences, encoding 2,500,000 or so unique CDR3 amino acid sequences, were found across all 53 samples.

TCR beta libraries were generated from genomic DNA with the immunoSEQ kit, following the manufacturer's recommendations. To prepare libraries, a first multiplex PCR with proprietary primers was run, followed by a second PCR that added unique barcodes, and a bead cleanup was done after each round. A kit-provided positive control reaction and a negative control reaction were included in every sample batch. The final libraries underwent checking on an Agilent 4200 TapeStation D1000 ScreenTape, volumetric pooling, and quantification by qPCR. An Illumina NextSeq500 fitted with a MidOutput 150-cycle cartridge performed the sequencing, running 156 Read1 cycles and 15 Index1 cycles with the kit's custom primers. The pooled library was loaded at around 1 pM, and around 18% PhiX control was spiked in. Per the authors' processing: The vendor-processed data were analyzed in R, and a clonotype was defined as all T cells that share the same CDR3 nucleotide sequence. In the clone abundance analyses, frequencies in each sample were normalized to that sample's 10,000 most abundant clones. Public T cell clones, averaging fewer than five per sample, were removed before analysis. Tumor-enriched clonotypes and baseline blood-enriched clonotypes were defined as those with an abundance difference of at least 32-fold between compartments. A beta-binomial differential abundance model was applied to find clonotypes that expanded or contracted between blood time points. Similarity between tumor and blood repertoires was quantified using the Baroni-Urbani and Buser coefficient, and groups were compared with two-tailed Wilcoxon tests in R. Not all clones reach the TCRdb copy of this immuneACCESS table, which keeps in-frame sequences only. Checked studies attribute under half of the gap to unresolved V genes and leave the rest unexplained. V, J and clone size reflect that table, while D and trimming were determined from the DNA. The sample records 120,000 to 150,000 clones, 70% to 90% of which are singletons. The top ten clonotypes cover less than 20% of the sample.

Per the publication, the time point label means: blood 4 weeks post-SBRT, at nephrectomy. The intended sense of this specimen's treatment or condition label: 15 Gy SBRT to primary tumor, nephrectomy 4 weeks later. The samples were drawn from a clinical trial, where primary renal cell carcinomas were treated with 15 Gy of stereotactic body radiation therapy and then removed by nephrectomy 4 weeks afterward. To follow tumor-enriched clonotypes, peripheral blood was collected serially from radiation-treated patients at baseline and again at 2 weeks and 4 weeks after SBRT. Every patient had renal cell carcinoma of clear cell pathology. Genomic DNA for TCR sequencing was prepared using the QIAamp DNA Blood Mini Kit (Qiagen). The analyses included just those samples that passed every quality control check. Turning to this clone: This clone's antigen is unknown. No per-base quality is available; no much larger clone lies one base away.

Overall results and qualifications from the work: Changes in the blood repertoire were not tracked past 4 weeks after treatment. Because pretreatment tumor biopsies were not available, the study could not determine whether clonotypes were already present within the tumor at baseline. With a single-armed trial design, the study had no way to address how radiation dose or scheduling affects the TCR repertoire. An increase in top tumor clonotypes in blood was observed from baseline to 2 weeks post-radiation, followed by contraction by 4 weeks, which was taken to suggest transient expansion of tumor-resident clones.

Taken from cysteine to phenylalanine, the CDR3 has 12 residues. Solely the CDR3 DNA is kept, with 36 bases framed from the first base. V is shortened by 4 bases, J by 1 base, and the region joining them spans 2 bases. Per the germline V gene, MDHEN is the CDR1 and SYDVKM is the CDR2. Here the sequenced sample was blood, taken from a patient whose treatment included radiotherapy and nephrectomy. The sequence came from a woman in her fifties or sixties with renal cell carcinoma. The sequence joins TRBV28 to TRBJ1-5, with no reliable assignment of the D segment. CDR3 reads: CASSYSNQPQHF. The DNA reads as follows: TGTGCCAGCAGTTACAGCAATCAGCCCCAGCATTTT.